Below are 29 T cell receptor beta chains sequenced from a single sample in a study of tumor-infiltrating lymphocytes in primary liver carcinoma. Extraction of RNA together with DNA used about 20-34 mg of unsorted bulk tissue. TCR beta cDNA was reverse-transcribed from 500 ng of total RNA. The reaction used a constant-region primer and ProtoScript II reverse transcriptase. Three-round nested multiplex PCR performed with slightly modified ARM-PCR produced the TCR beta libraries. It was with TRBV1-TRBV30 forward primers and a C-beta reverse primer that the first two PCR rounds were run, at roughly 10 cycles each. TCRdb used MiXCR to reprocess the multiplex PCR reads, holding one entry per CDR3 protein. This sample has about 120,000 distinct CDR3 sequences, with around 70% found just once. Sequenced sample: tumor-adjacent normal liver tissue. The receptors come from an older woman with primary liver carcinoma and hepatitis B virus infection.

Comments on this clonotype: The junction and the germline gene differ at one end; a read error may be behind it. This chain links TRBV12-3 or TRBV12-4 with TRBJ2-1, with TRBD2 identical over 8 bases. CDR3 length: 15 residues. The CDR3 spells CARSLGAGERDEQFF. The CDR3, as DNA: TGTGCCAGGAGTTTGGGAGCGGGAGAACGTGATGAGCAGTTCTTC.

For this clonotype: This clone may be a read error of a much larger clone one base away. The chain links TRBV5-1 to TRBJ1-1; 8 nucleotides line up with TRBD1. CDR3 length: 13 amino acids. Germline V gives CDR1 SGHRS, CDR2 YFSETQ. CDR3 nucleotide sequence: TGCGCCAGCTTGGGACAGGCCGGCACTGAAGCTCTCTTT. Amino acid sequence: CASLGQAGTEALF.

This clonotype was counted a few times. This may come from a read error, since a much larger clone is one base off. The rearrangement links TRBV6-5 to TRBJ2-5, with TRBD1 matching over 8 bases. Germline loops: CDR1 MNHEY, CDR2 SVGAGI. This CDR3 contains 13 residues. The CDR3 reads CTSSRGRGETQYF. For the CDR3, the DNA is TGTACCAGCAGCAGGGGGCGAGGAGAGACCCAGTACTTC.

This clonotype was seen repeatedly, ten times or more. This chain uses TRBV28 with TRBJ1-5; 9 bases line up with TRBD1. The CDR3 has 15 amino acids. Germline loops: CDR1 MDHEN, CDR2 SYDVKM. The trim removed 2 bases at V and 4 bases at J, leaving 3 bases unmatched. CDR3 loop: CASSLGGQGNQPQHF. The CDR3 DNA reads TGTGCCAGCAGTTTAGGGGGACAGGGTAATCAGCCCCAGCATTTT.

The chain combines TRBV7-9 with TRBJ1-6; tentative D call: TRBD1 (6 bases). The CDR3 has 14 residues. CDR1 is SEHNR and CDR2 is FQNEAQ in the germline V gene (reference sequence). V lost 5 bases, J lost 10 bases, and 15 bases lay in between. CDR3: CASSQRTVGSPLHF. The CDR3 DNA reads TGTGCCAGCAGCCAGAGGACAGTTGGGTCACCCCTCCACTTT.

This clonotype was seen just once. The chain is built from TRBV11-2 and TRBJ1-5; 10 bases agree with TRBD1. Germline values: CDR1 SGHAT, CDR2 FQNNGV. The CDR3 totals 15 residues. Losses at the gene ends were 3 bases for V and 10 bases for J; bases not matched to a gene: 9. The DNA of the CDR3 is TGTGCCAGCAGCTTTGGACAGGGGGATAATCGACCCCAGCATTTT. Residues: CASSFGQGDNRPQHF.

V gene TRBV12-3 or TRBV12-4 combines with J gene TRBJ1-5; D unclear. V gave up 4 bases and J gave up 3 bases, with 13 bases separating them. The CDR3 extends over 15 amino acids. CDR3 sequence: CASSSGRHPNQPQHF. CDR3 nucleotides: TGTGCCAGCAGTTCCGGCAGGCACCCCAATCAGCCCCAGCATTTT.

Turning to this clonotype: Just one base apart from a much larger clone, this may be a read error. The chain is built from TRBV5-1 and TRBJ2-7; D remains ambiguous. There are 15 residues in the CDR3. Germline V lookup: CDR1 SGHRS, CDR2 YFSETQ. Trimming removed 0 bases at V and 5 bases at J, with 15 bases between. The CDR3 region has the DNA TGCGCCAGCAGCTTGGCCCCGATAGGGAAAGACGAGCAGTACTTC. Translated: CASSLAPIGKDEQYF.

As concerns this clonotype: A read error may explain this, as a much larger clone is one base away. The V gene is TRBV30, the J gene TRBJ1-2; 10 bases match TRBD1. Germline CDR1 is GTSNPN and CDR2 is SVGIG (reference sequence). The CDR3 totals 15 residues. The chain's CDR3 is CAWSVRGTGVYCYTF. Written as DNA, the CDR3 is TGTGCCTGGAGTGTACGCGGGACAGGGGTCTATTGCTACACCTTC.

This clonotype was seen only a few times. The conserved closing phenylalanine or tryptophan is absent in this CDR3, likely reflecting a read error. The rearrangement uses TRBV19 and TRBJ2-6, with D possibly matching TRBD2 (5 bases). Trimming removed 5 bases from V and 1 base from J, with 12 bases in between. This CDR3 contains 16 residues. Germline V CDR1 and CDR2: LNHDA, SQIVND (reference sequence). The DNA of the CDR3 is TGTGCCAGTAGTGACCCCGGGGAATCTGGGGCCAACGTCCTGACTATC. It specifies CASSDPGESGANVLTI.

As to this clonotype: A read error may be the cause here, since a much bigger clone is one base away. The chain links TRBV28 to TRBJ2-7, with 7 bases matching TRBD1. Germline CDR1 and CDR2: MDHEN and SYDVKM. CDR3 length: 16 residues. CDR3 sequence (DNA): TGTGCCAGCAGTCCGGCCCCGGGGACAGACCCCTACAAGCAGTACTTC. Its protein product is CASSPAPGTDPYKQYF.

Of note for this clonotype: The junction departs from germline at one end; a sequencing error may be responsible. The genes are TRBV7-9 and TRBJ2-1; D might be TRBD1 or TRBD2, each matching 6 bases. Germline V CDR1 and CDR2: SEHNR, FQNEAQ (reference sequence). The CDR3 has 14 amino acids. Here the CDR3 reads CARSLEGGYNEQSF. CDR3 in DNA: TGTGCCAGAAGCTTAGAAGGGGGGTACAATGAGCAGTCCTTC. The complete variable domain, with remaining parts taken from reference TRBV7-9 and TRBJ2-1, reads DTGVSQNPRHKITKRGQNVTFRCDPISEHNRLYWYRQTLGQGPEFLTYFQNEAQLEKSRLLSDRFSAERPKGSFSTLEIQRTEQGDSAMYLCARSLEGGYNEQSFGPGTRLTVL.

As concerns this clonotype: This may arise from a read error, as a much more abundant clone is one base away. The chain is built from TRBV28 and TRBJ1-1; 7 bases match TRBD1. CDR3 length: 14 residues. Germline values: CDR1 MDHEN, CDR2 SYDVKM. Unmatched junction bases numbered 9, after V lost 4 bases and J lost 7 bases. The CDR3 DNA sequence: TGTGCCAGCAGTTACATGTGGCAGGGGGATGAAGCTTTCTTT. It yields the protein CASSYMWQGDEAFF. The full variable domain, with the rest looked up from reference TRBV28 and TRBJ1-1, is DVKVTQSSRYLVKRTGEKVFLECVQDMDHENMFWYRQDPGLGLRLIYFSYDVKMKEKGDIPEGYSVSREKKERFSLILESASTNQTSMYLCASSYMWQGDEAFFGQGTRLTVV.

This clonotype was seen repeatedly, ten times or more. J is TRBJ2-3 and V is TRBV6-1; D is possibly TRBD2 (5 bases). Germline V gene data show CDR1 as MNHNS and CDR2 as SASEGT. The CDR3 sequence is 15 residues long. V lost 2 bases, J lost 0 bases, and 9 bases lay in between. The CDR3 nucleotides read TGTGCCAGCAGTGAACCGGGAACTAGCACAGATACGCAGTATTTT. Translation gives CASSEPGTSTDTQYF.

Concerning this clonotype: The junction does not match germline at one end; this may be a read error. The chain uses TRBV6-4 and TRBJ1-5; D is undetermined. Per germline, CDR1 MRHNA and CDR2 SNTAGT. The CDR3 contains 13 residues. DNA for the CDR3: TGTGCCAACAGTGACGGAGGGAATCATCCCCAGCATTTT. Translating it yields CANSDGGNHPQHF.

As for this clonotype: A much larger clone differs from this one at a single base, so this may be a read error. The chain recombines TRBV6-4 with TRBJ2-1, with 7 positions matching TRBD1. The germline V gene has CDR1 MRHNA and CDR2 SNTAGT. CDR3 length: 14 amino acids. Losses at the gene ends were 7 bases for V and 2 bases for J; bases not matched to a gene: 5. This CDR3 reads CASNEGAAYNEQFF. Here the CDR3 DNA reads TGTGCCAGCAATGAGGGGGCGGCCTACAATGAGCAGTTCTTC.

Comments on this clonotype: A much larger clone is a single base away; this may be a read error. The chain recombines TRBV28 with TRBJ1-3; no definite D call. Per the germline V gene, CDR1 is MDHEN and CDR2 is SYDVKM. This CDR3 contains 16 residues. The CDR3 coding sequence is TGTCCCAGCAGCCAGCCTGGGATGAACTCTGGAAACACCATATATTTT. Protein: CPSSQPGMNSGNTIYF.

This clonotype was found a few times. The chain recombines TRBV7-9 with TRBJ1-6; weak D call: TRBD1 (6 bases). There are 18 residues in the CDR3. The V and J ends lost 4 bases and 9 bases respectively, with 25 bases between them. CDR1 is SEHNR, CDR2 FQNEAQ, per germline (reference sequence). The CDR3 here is CASSSPGARSKNTSPLHF. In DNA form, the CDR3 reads TGTGCCAGCAGCTCTCCGGGGGCCCGGTCCAAAAATACTTCACCCCTCCACTTT.

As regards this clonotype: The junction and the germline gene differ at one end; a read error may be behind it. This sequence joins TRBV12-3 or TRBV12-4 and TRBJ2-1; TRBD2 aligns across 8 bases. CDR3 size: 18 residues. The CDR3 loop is CAGSAGGLRRRRNSEQFF. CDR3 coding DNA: TGTGCCGGCAGTGCGGGGGGCCTTCGGCGGCGTCGGAACAGTGAGCAGTTCTTC.

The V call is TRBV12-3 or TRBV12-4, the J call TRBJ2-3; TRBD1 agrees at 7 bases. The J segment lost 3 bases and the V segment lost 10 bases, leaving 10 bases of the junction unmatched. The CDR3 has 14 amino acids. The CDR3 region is CAKSRTRGTDTQYF. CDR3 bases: TGTGCCAAGAGTCGGACCAGGGGGACAGATACGCAGTATTTT.

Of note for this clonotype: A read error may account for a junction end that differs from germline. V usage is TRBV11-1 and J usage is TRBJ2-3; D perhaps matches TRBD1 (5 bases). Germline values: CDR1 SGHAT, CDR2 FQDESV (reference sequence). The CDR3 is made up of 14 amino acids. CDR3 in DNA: TGTGTCAGCAGCTTGGGGCAGAGCACAGATACGCATTATTTT. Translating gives CVSSLGQSTDTHYF.

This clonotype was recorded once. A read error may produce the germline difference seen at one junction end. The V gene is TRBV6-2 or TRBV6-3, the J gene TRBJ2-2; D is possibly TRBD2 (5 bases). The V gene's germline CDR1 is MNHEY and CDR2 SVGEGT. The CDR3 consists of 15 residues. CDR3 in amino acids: CASSPIIQDTGELFF. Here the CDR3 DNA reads TGTGCCAGCAGCCCCATCATCCAAGACACCGGGGAACTGTTTTTT.

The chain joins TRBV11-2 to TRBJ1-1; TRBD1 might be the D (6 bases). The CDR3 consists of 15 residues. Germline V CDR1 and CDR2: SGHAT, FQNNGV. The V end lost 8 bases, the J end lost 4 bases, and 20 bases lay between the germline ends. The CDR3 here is CASGGTGGMGTEAFF. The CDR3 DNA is TGTGCCAGCGGGGGGACGGGGGGCATGGGCACTGAAGCTTTCTTT. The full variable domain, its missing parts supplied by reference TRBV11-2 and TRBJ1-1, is EAGVAQSPRYKIIEKRQSVAFWCNPISGHATLYWYQQILGQGPKLLIQFQNNGVVDDSQLPKDRFSAERLKGVDSTLKIQPAKLEDSAVYLCASGGTGGMGTEAFFGQGTRLTVV.

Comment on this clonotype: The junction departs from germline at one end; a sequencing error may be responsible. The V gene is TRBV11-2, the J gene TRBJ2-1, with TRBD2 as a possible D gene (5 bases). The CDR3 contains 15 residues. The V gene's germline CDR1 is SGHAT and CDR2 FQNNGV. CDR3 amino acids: CACSLEGLAYNEQFF. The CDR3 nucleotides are TGTGCCTGCAGCCTAGAGGGATTGGCCTACAATGAGCAATTCTTC. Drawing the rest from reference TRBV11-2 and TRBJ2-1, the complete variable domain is EAGVAQSPRYKIIEKRQSVAFWCNPISGHATLYWYQQILGQGPKLLIQFQNNGVVDDSQLPKDRFSAERLKGVDSTLKIQPAKLEDSAVYLCACSLEGLAYNEQFFGPGTRLTVL.

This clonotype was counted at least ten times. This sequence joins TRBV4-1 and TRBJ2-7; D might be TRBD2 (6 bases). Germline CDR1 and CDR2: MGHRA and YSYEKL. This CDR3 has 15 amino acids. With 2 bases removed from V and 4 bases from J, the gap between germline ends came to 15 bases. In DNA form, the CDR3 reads TGCGCCAGCAGCCAAATTGGGACTTCGGATTACGAGCAGTACTTC. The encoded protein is CASSQIGTSDYEQYF.

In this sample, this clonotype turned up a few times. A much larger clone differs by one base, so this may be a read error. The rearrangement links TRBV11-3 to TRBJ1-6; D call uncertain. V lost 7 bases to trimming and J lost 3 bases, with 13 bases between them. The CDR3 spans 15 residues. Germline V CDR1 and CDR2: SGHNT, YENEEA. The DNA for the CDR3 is TGTGCCAGCAACTTTAAGTGGAGCTATAATTCACCCCTCCACTTT. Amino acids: CASNFKWSYNSPLHF.

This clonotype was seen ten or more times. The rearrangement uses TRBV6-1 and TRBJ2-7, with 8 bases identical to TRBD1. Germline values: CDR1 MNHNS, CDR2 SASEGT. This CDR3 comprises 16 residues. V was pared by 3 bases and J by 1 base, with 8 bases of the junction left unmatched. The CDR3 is CASSDSPDRASYEQYF. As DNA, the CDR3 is TGTGCCAGCAGTGATTCTCCGGACAGGGCTTCCTACGAGCAGTACTTC.

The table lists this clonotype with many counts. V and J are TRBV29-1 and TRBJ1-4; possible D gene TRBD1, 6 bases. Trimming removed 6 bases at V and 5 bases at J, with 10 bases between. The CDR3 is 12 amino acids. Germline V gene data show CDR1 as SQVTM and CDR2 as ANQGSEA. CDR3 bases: TGCAGCGTCCAGGGGCTAAATGAAAAACTGTTTTTT. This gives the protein CSVQGLNEKLFF. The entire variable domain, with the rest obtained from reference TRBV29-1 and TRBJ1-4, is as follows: SAVISQKPSRDICQRGTSLTIQCQVDSQVTMMFWYRQQPGQSLTLIATANQGSEATYESGFVIDKFPISRPNLTFSTLTVSNMSPEDSSIYLCSVQGLNEKLFFGSGTQLSVL.

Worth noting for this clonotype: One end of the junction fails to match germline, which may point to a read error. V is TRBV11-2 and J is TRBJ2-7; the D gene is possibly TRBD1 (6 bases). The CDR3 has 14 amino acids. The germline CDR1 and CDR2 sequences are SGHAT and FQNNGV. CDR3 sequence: CASSQNRECHEQYF. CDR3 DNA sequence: TGTGCTAGCAGCCAGAACAGGGAGTGTCACGAGCAGTACTTC.